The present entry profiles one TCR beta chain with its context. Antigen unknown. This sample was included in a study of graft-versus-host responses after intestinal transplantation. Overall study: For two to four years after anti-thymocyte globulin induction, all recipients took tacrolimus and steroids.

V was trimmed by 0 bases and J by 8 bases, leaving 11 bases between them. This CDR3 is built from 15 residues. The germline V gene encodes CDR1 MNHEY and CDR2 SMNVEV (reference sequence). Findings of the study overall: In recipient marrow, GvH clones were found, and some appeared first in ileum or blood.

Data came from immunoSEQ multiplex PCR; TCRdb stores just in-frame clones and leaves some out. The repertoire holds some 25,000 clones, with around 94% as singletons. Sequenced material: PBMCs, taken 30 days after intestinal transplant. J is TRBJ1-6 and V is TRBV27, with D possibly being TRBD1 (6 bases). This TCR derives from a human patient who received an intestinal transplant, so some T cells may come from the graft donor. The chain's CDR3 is CASSLSRWGHSPLHF. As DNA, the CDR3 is TGTGCCAGCAGTTTATCACGGTGGGGGCATTCACCCCTCCACTTT.